The next 13 T cell receptor beta chains were all read from a single sample in a study of regulatory T cells in long-lasting Graves disease. Combining iRepertoire HTBI primers with Arm-PCR of CDR3 regions, the authors built TCR beta libraries. In TCRdb, the multiplex PCR reads were re-called with MiXCR into one record per CDR3 protein. The repertoire consists of 650,000 to 850,000 distinct CDR3 sequences, with roughly 30% occurring once and the leading ten covering under 50%. The time point: persistent/refractory GD, antithyroid drugs over 5 years with positive TRAb. RNA from PBMCs was the source of the TCR library. The sample in question was peripheral blood mononuclear cells (PBMCs), obtained when the disease was refractory, from a patient treated with antithyroid drugs. The receptor set was obtained from a female donor with Graves disease.

The J gene is TRBJ2-2, the V gene TRBV27; D gene uncertain. V was shortened by 3 bases and J by 0 bases, with 8 bases between the two germline ends. CDR1 and CDR2 (germline): MNHEY, SMNVEV (reference sequence). The CDR3 is made up of 15 amino acids. The CDR3 here is CASSLEFSNTGELFF. DNA for the CDR3: TGTGCCAGCAGTTTGGAGTTTTCGAACACCGGGGAGCTGTTTTTT.

V gene TRBV19 combines with J gene TRBJ2-1, with 8 bases fitting TRBD2. The CDR3 covers 15 residues. J gave up 8 bases and V 1 base, and 7 bases lay outside the gene matches. CDR1 is LNHDA and CDR2 is SQIVND in the germline V gene (reference sequence). The CDR3 nucleotides are TGTGCCAGTAGTATAGGGCTAGCGGGTGTCTATGAGCAGTTCTTC. It is translated as CASSIGLAGVYEQFF. Variable domain in full (rest from reference TRBV19 and TRBJ2-1): DGGITQSPKYLFRKEGQNVTLSCEQNLNHDAMYWYRQDPGQGLRLIYYSQIVNDFQKGDIAEGYSVSREKKESFPLTVTSAQKNPTAFYLCASSIGLAGVYEQFFGPGTRLTVL.

The CDR3 region is CASSFPGDPYEQYF. The DNA of the CDR3 is TGTGCCAGCAGCTTCCCAGGGGACCCCTACGAGCAGTACTTC. The chain has TRBV7-2 and TRBJ2-7; D is perhaps TRBD1 (6 bases). CDR1 SGHTA and CDR2 FQGNSA come from the germline V gene. The V end lost 3 bases, the J end lost 2 bases, and 11 bases lay between the germline ends. The CDR3 runs 14 residues.

This clonotype was seen only a few times. The CDR3 sequence: CASSFETGNIAEAFF. In nucleotides, the CDR3 is TGTGCCAGCAGCTTTGAGACAGGGAATATCGCTGAAGCTTTCTTT. This rearrangement joins TRBV7-9 to TRBJ1-1; 7 bases are shared with TRBD1. CDR3 size: 15 residues. With 3 bases clipped from V and 6 bases from J, the junction kept 10 bases outside the gene matches. Germline V gene lookup returns CDR1 SEHNR and CDR2 FQNEAQ (reference sequence).

Comment on this clonotype: This probably arose from a read error, given a far larger clone one base away. The chain combines TRBV7-3 with TRBJ1-6, with D possibly matching TRBD1 (6 bases). The DNA end lines up better with TRBJ1-1; the J call may be wrong. In germline, CDR1 is SGHTA, CDR2 FQGTGA. This CDR3 is 13 amino acids long. In nucleotides, the CDR3 is TGTGCCAGCAGCCTCATGGGGGGCACTAAAGCTTTCTTT. Amino acids: CASSLMGGTKAFF.

The chain uses TRBV29-1 and TRBJ1-4, with no clear D. Trimming pared 4 bases from V and 4 bases from J, leaving 10 bases between. In germline, CDR1 is SQVTM, CDR2 ANQGSEA. This CDR3 contains 13 residues. The CDR3 is CSVVSQLNEKLFF. The CDR3 DNA reads as TGCAGCGTTGTATCACAGCTTAATGAAAAACTGTTTTTT. Full variable domain (outside the CDR3, taken from reference TRBV29-1 and TRBJ1-4): SAVISQKPSRDICQRGTSLTIQCQVDSQVTMMFWYRQQPGQSLTLIATANQGSEATYESGFVIDKFPISRPNLTFSTLTVSNMSPEDSSIYLCSVVSQLNEKLFFGSGTQLSVL.

Regarding this clonotype: This may be a read error: a much more frequent sequence differs by one nucleotide. The V and J genes are TRBV6-1 and TRBJ2-5; D perhaps matches TRBD2 (6 bases). CDR1 and CDR2 (germline): MNHNS, SASEGT. The CDR3 spans 16 residues. The CDR3 protein is CASGEVKAGTQETQYF. The CDR3 coding sequence is TGTGCCAGCGGTGAAGTGAAGGCGGGAACACAAGAGACCCAGTACTTC.

The chain couples TRBV5-5 to TRBJ1-5; maybe TRBD1 (5 bases). CDR1 is SGHKS, CDR2 YYEKEE, per germline (reference sequence). The V end was cut by 5 bases, the J end by 3 bases, with 18 bases between. This CDR3 comprises 16 residues. The DNA of the CDR3 is TGTGCCAGCAGAACGGGGGTGGGGGAACTCAATCAGCCCCAGCATTTT. Protein sequence: CASRTGVGELNQPQHF. The complete variable domain, with remaining parts taken from reference TRBV5-5 and TRBJ1-5, reads DAGVTQSPTHLIKTRGQQVTLRCSPISGHKSVSWYQQVLGQGPQFIFQYYEKEERGRGNFPDRFSARQFPNYSSELNVNALLLGDSALYLCASRTGVGELNQPQHFGDGTRLSIL.

The V call is TRBV12-3 or TRBV12-4, the J call TRBJ2-7; 9 bases are shared with TRBD2. The CDR3 runs to 15 residues. The V gene end was trimmed by 4 bases and the J gene end by 4 bases; junction bases not matched to a gene: 8. CDR3 region: CASSSLTSGKYEQYF. In nucleotides, the CDR3 is TGTGCCAGCAGTTCTCTGACTAGCGGAAAATACGAGCAGTACTTC.

This chain joins TRBV2 and TRBJ2-7; 14 bases agree with TRBD2. Trimming at V came to 5 bases and at J to 1 base, leaving 13 bases not matched to a gene. The CDR3 runs to 19 residues. The germline gives CDR1 SNHLY, CDR2 FYNNEI. This CDR3 is CASSSPTGTSGSLSYEQYF. CDR3 sequence (DNA): TGTGCCAGCAGTAGTCCAACCGGGACTAGCGGGAGTCTTTCCTACGAGCAGTACTTC.

This chain links TRBV2 with TRBJ2-3; a possible D gene is TRBD1 (6 bases). The CDR3 consists of 14 residues. The germline V gene encodes CDR1 SNHLY and CDR2 FYNNEI. V lost 1 base to trimming and J lost 6 bases, with 11 bases between them. The CDR3 region is CASSEGGTRDTQYF. CDR3 sequence (DNA): TGTGCCAGCAGTGAAGGAGGGACACGGGATACGCAGTATTTT. Full variable domain (remainder filled in from reference TRBV2 and TRBJ2-3): EPEVTQTPSHQVTQMGQEVILRCVPISNHLYFYWYRQILGQKVEFLVSFYNNEISEKSEIFDDQFSVERPDGSNFTLKIRSTKLEDSAMYFCASSEGGTRDTQYFGPGTRLTVL.

This clonotype was observed many times. The rearrangement joins TRBV11-2 to TRBJ2-7; maybe TRBD2 (5 bases). The germline CDR1 and CDR2 sequences are SGHAT and FQNNGV. Trimming took 0 bases from V and 6 from J, leaving 9 bases between them. This CDR3 has 13 amino acids. This chain's CDR3 is CASSLERALEQYF. CDR3 nucleotides: TGTGCCAGCAGCTTAGAGAGGGCGCTCGAGCAGTACTTC.

This clonotype was counted ten times or more. The rearrangement links TRBV6-5 to TRBJ1-5; D gene unclear. Per the germline V gene, CDR1 is MNHEY and CDR2 is SVGAGI. CDR3 length: 14 amino acids. With 0 bases removed from V and 4 bases from J, the gap between germline ends came to 7 bases. CDR3 loop: CASSYSGLNQPQHF. DNA of the CDR3: TGTGCCAGCAGTTACTCGGGGTTGAATCAGCCCCAGCATTTT.